This note documents a single TCR beta chain sequence. The entirety of the isolated RNA underwent reverse transcription, so expressed TCRB transcripts were sequenced. Profiled with immunoSEQ multiplex PCR; TCRdb holds only in-frame clones, not every one. The repertoire includes about 370,000 clones, about 15% of them detected once, and 0.019% sits in the top ten. The entry originates in a study of beta chain features in type 1 diabetes. About the research overall: Patients did not differ from healthy donors in age, gender or cell yield. Across all samples, roughly 99 million sorted cells were examined.

Germline CDR1 reads SGHVS; CDR2 reads FNYEAQ. Germline trimming cut 1 base from V and 0 bases from J; bases unmatched to any gene: 2. This CDR3 is built from 16 residues. Sequenced: naive CD4+ T cells from blood. This sequence was found in a woman aged 18-35 years in good health. The chain employs TRBV7-6 and TRBJ2-3; the match to TRBD2 covers 9 bases. As DNA, the CDR3 is TGTGCCAGCAGCTTAGGGACTAGCGTAAGCACAGATACGCAGTATTTT. This translates into CASSLGTSVSTDTQYF.